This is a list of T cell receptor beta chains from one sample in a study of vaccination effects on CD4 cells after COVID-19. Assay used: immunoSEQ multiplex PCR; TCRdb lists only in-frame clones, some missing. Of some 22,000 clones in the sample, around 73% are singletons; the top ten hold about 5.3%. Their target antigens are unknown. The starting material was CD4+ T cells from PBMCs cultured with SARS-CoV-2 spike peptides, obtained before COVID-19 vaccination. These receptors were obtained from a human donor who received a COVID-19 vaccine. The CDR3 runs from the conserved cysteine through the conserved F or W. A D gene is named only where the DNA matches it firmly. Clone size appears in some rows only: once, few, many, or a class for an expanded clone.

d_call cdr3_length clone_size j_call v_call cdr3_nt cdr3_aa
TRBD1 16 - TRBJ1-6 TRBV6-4 TGTGCCAGCAGCTCCACGACAGGGGGCAAGGATTCACCCCTCCACTTT CASSSTTGGKDSPLHF
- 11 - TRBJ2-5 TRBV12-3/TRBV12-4 TGTGCCAGCAGCATGGGGGGGACCCAGTACTTC CASSMGGTQYF
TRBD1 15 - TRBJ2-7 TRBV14 TGTGCCAGCAGTCAAGGGGGCGGCTACCTCTACGAGCAGTACTTC CASSQGGGYLYEQYF
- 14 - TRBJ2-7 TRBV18 TGTGCCAGCTCACAGGGGAGAAACTCCTACGAGCAGTACTTC CASSQGRNSYEQYF
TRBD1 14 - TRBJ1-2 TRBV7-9 TGTGCCAGCAGCGTTACCGGACAGGGCTATGGCTACACCTTC CASSVTGQGYGYTF
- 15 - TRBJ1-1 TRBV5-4 TGTGCCAGCAGCCCCGGACAGAGTATGAACACTGAAGCTTTCTTT CASSPGQSMNTEAFF
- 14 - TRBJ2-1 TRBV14 TGTGCCAGCAGCCAAGGGTCTTGGGTGACTGAGCAGTTCTTC CASSQGSWVTEQFF
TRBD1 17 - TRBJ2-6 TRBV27 TGTGCCAGCAGTTTAGACAGGGCCCTCTCTGGGGCCAACGTCCTGACTTTC CASSLDRALSGANVLTF
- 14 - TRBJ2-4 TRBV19 TGTGCCAGTAGTACCCGATTAGCCAAAAACATTCAGTACTTC CASSTRLAKNIQYF
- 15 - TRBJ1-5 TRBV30 TGTGCCTGGAGTTCAGGGGCTAATAGCAATCAGCCCCAGCATTTT CAWSSGANSNQPQHF
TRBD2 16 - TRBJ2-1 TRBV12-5 TGTGCTAGTGGTTTGGGGGGACTAGCGCCTAACAATGAGCAGTTCTTC CASGLGGLAPNNEQFF
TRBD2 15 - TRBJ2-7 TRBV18 TGTGCCAGCTCACCACCGGGGGGGAGGACCTACGAGCAGTACTTC CASSPPGGRTYEQYF
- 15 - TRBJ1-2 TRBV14 TGTGCCAGCAGCCAACGGGCAGGCGCTAACTATGGCTACACCTTC CASSQRAGANYGYTF
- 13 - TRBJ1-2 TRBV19 TGTGCCAGTGCCGTAGACAGTAACTATGGCTACACCTTC CASAVDSNYGYTF
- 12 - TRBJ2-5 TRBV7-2 TGTGCCAGCAGCTTCCCCCTAGCTCCCCAGTACTTC CASSFPLAPQYF
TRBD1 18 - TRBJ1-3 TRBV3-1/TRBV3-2 TGTGCCAGCAGCCAATTAAGATGGACAGGTACCACTCGAAACACCATATATTTT CASSQLRWTGTTRNTIYF
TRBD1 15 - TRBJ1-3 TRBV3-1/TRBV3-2 TGTGCCAGCAGCTACTCGACAGGGGGTACAGACTCCATATATTTT CASSYSTGGTDSIYF
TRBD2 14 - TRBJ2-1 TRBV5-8 TGTGCCAGCAGCCATCTAGCGGGGCGTGGTGAGCAGTTCTTC CASSHLAGRGEQFF
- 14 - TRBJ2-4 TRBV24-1 TGTGCCACCAGTGATTCAGGGGCTTTAAACATTCAGTACTTC CATSDSGALNIQYF
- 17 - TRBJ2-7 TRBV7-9 TGTGCCAGCAGCGACTTGGTCTTGGGCGGAAACTCCTACGAGCAGTACTTC CASSDLVLGGNSYEQYF
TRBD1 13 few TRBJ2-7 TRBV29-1 TGCAGCGTTGAATTGGACAGGGGAAGCGAGCAGTACTTC CSVELDRGSEQYF
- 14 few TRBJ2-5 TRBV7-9 TGTGCCAGCAGCTTAGACATAAAACAAGAGACCCAGTACTTC CASSLDIKQETQYF
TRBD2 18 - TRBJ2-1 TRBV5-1 TGCGCCAGCAGCTCGAATCGAGGACTAGCGAATACCTACAATGAGCAGTTCTTC CASSSNRGLANTYNEQFF
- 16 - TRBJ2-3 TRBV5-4 TGTGCCAGCAGCTTCGCGGGACTTACCTCCACACATACGCAGTATTTT CASSFAGLTSTHTQYF
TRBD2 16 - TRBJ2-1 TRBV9 TGTGCCAGCAACCCAACCGGGACTAGCGGGAGCCATGAGCAGTTCTTC CASNPTGTSGSHEQFF
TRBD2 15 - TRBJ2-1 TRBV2 TGTGCCAGCAGGGGGAGGACTAGCGGGGGGTTTGAGCAGTTCTTC CASRGRTSGGFEQFF
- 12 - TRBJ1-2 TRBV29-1 TGCAGCGTTGTGGTTGATATCTATGGCTACACCTTC CSVVVDIYGYTF
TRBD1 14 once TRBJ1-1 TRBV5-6 TGTGCCAGCAGCAAGGGGGCTGGGAGGACTGAAGCTTTCTTT CASSKGAGRTEAFF
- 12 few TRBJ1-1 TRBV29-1 TGCAGCGTTGGTGGGGTGAACACTGAAGCTTTCTTT CSVGGVNTEAFF
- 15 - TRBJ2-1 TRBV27 TGTGCCAGCAGTTTATCGGCATCCAGGGACAATGAGCAGTTCTTC CASSLSASRDNEQFF
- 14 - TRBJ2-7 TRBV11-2 TGTGCCAGCAGCCTCCGGGACCTCAACTCCGAGCAGTACTTC CASSLRDLNSEQYF
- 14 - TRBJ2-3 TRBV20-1 TGCAGTGCTAGTGAGACGGGGCCCCCAGATACGCAGTATTTT CSASETGPPDTQYF
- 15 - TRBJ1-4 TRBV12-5 TGTGCTAGTGGTCTCCCGGGACCGGAGGGTGAAAAACTGTTTTTT CASGLPGPEGEKLFF
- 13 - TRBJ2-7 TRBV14 TGTGCCAGCAGCCAAGACAGGGTGCGCGAGCAGTACTTC CASSQDRVREQYF
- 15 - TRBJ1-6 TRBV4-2 TGTGCCAGCAGCAACAGGGAGATTGATAATTCACCCCTCCACTTT CASSNREIDNSPLHF
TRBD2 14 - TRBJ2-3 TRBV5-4 TGTGCCAGCAGCCCACGGGGAGGGCCAGATACGCAGTATTTT CASSPRGGPDTQYF
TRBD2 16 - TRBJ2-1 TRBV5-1 TGCGCCAGCCTCCAAGGAGCCGGGAGGGCTTCCAATGAGCAGTTCTTC CASLQGAGRASNEQFF
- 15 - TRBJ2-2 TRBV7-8 TGTGCCAGCAGCCCCGGGACCCCCCCCACCGGGGAGCTGTTTTTT CASSPGTPPTGELFF
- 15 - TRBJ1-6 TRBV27 TGTGCCAGCAGTTTATATGGGGTTGCGCATTCACCCCTCCACTTT CASSLYGVAHSPLHF
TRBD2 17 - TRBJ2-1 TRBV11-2 TGTGCCAGCAGCTTATTCTCGGGTAGCGGGAGGTCCGATGAGCAGTTCTTC CASSLFSGSGRSDEQFF
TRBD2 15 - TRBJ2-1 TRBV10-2 TGCGCCAGCAGTGAGTCGGGGGGGTCCTACAATGAGCAGTTCTTC CASSESGGSYNEQFF
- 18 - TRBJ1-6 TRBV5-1 TGCGCCAGCAGCTTGCGGACCAGAGGGCAGGACGGGAATTCACCCCTCCACTTT CASSLRTRGQDGNSPLHF
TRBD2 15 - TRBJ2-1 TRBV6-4 TGTGCCAGCAGTGGGAGCGGGGGGGCCTCAAATGAGCAGTTCTTC CASSGSGGASNEQFF
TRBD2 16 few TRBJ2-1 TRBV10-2 TGCGCCAGTGCTCCTTTAGCGGGAGGAGGGTTGAGTGAGCAGTTCTTC CASAPLAGGGLSEQFF
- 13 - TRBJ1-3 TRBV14 TGTGCCAGCAGCCAAGGGTTTGGAAACACCATATATTTT CASSQGFGNTIYF
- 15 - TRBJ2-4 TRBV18 TGTGCCAGCTCACCCCCAGTGGTTTCCAAAAACATTCAGTACTTC CASSPPVVSKNIQYF
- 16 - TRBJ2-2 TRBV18 TGTGCCAGCTCACCATCCCTGACATCTCAAACCGGGGAGCTGTTTTTT CASSPSLTSQTGELFF
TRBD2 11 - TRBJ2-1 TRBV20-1 TGCAGCCCTAGCGGGGGGAATGAGCAGTTCTTC CSPSGGNEQFF
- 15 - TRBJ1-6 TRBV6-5 TGTGCCAGCAGTTACTCGGGGGAGTTCAATTCACCCCTCCACTTT CASSYSGEFNSPLHF
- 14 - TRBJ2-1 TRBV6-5 TGTGCCAGCACCAGAGCGGGTTCGTACAATGAGCAGTTCTTC CASTRAGSYNEQFF
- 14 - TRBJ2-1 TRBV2 TGTGCCAGCAGTCCGTCTAGCTCCTACAATGAGCAGTTCTTC CASSPSSSYNEQFF
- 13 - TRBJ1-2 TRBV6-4 TGTGCCGCAGGCCCAGGGTTCGGGTATGGCTACACCTTC CAAGPGFGYGYTF
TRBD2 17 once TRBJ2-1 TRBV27 TGTGCCAGCAGTTTATCATTTGGCGGGGGTCCCTACAATGAGCAGTTCTTC CASSLSFGGGPYNEQFF
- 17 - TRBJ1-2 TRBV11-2 TGTGCCAGCAGCCCAATAAGTGCCCGGACGATAATGAGGGGCTACACCTTC CASSPISARTIMRGYTF